This entry lists 31 T cell receptor beta chains sequenced from one sample in a study of blood T cell repertoires in COVID-19. Sequencing was performed with immunoSEQ multiplex PCR; in TCRdb, only in-frame clones are kept and a portion is missing. The table records over 120,000 clones, about 80% of them present only once. The sequenced sample was PBMCs or T cells enriched from blood (not recorded which). The receptors were gathered from a man aged 45-60 years who had recovered from COVID-19.

V is TRBV28 and J is TRBJ2-7; 7 bases fit TRBD1. The CDR3 totals 14 residues. CDR1 is MDHEN, CDR2 SYDVKM, per germline. The ends lost 8 bases at V and 6 bases at J; junction bases unmatched: 13. The DNA of the CDR3 is TGTGCCAGCCGAACAGGGGTTAAGGATGGCGAGCAGTACTTC. Its protein product is CASRTGVKDGEQYF.

V is TRBV3-1 (or the pseudogene TRBV3-2) and J is TRBJ2-3; 8 nucleotides align to TRBD1. Germline lookup yields CDR1 LGHDT and CDR2 YNNKEL (reference sequence). J gave up 1 base and V 1 base, and 4 bases lay outside the gene matches. This CDR3 has 16 amino acids. CDR3 nucleotides: TGTGCCAGCAGCCAAGCGGGGGACAGGCGCACAGATACGCAGTATTTT. This gives the protein CASSQAGDRRTDTQYF.

V gene TRBV7-2 combines with J gene TRBJ1-1, with 7 bases fitting TRBD1. CDR1 SGHTA and CDR2 FQGNSA come from the germline V gene. The length of the CDR3 is 14 residues. With V trimmed by 4 bases and J by 4 bases, 6 bases remained unmatched. Written as DNA, the CDR3 is TGTGCCAGCAGCTCGAGACAGGGAATCACTGAAGCTTTCTTT. Its translation is CASSSRQGITEAFF.

J is TRBJ1-2 and V is TRBV18; D is undetermined. CDR1 and CDR2 (germline): KGHSH, LQKENI. This CDR3 region has 15 residues. Trimming pared 0 bases from V and 2 bases from J, leaving 10 bases between. The CDR3 is CASSPPTEENYGYTF. The CDR3 DNA reads TGTGCCAGCTCACCACCGACGGAGGAAAACTATGGCTACACCTTC.

This sequence joins TRBV5-6 and TRBJ2-5, with 9 bases identical to TRBD2. The CDR3 is 17 residues long. Germline CDR1 SGHDT, CDR2 YYEEEE. J was trimmed by 2 bases and V by 4 bases; bases with no gene match: 12. CDR3 region: CASSPPRERGVQETQYF. For the CDR3, the DNA is TGTGCCAGCAGCCCTCCTCGGGAGCGGGGGGTTCAAGAGACCCAGTACTTC.

The gene calls are TRBV6-4 and TRBJ2-1; 9 bases align to TRBD2. The trim removed 5 bases at V and 8 bases at J, leaving 7 bases unmatched. The length of the CDR3 is 14 residues. The germline gives CDR1 MRHNA, CDR2 SNTAGT. Here the CDR3 DNA reads TGTGCCAGCAGTCCCGCGGGGGGGCCGGATGAGCAGTTCTTC. It is translated as CASSPAGGPDEQFF.

This clone showed up just once. The chain recombines TRBV6-6 with TRBJ1-2; D remains unclear. Trimming stripped 6 bases from V and 8 bases from J, with 16 bases between. The CDR3 is made up of 13 amino acids. Looked up from germline, CDR1 is MNHNY and CDR2 is SVGAGI (reference sequence). The CDR3 here is CASRDFQSGGYTF. The CDR3 region has the DNA TGTGCCAGCAGGGATTTCCAATCGGGAGGCTACACCTTC.

The chain uses TRBV19 and TRBJ2-3; D might be TRBD1 (5 bases). CDR1 is LNHDA and CDR2 is SQIVND in the germline V gene (reference sequence). CDR3 length: 13 residues. The V end was cut by 5 bases, the J end by 4 bases, with 10 bases between. CDR3 amino acids: CASSRQGPDTQYF. DNA of the CDR3: TGTGCCAGTAGTCGGCAGGGCCCAGATACGCAGTATTTT.

CDR3 nucleotide sequence: TGTGCCAGCAGCCAAAAGAGCGGGGTCGGCCAAGAGACCCAGTACTTC. As protein: CASSQKSGVGQETQYF. The chain couples TRBV16 to TRBJ2-5; 7 bases map to TRBD2. The trim removed 2 bases at V and 1 base at J, leaving 7 bases unmatched. This CDR3 has 16 amino acids. Germline CDR1 reads KGHSY; CDR2 reads FQNENV.

This sequence joins TRBV9 and TRBJ1-1, with D possibly matching TRBD1 (6 bases). V dropped 4 bases and J dropped 1 base, with 11 bases sitting between them. The CDR3 is made up of 14 amino acids. Germline-derived CDR1 and CDR2 are SGDLS and YYNGEE. In nucleotides, the CDR3 is TGTGCCAGCAGCCCTACGGGACAGAACACTGAAGCTTTCTTT. Protein product: CASSPTGQNTEAFF.

The V gene is TRBV19, the J gene TRBJ2-5; the match to TRBD2 covers 7 bases. V gave up 4 bases and J gave up 5 bases; unmatched junction bases: 10. The CDR3 runs to 15 residues. Germline V CDR1 and CDR2: LNHDA, SQIVND (reference sequence). DNA of the CDR3: TGTGCCAGTAGTACAAGGGCGGGGGTGGTGGAGACCCAGTACTTC. Translated: CASSTRAGVVETQYF.

This clone showed up just a few times. The rearrangement joins TRBV19 to TRBJ1-2; 7 bases match TRBD1. In germline, CDR1 is LNHDA, CDR2 SQIVND (reference sequence). This CDR3 is built from 14 residues. With 2 bases clipped from V and 5 bases from J, the junction kept 5 bases outside the gene matches. The CDR3 spells CASSISAGGYGYTF. In DNA, the CDR3 is TGTGCCAGTAGTATATCGGCAGGGGGGTATGGCTACACCTTC.

The V and J genes are TRBV7-9 and TRBJ1-2; D possibly corresponds to TRBD1 (5 bases). The CDR3 has 17 residues. Trimming pared 6 bases from V and 1 base from J, leaving 21 bases between. Germline V lookup: CDR1 SEHNR, CDR2 FQNEAQ (reference sequence). Written as DNA, the CDR3 is TGTGCCAGCAGTTCCTCATCGACTTTAGACAGTAACTATGGCTACACCTTC. Encoded protein: CASSSSSTLDSNYGYTF.

Written as DNA, the CDR3 is TGTGCCAGCAGCTTCGTAGGGGGGGCAACTAATGAAAAACTGTTTTTT. It yields the protein CASSFVGGATNEKLFF. The chain couples TRBV7-9 to TRBJ1-4, with D tentatively TRBD1 (6 bases). Trimming left V 3 bases short and J 0 bases short, with 11 bases between. Per germline, CDR1 SEHNR and CDR2 FQNEAQ (reference sequence). CDR3 length equals 16 residues. The full variable domain, completed using reference TRBV7-9 and TRBJ1-4, is DTGVSQNPRHKITKRGQNVTFRCDPISEHNRLYWYRQTLGQGPEFLTYFQNEAQLEKSRLLSDRFSAERPKGSFSTLEIQRTEQGDSAMYLCASSFVGGATNEKLFFGSGTQLSVL.

The sample holds one count of this clone. This rearrangement joins TRBV6-2 or TRBV6-3 to TRBJ1-4, with TRBD1 as a possible D gene (6 bases). Germline V gene data show CDR1 as MNHEY and CDR2 as SVGEGT. Trimming removed 10 bases at V and 4 bases at J, with 13 bases between. CDR3 length: 13 residues. This chain's CDR3 is CATSRDINEKLFF. As DNA, the CDR3 is TGTGCCACCAGCCGGGACATTAATGAAAAACTGTTTTTT.

This chain connects TRBV9 to TRBJ2-5; no reliable D call. The CDR3 covers 15 residues. Germline V lookup: CDR1 SGDLS, CDR2 YYNGEE. Trimming cost V 0 bases and J 0 bases, with 9 bases left between them. The CDR3 region is CASSVAQSNQETQYF. The CDR3 DNA follows: TGTGCCAGCAGCGTAGCGCAGTCGAACCAAGAGACCCAGTACTTC.

The chain links TRBV19 to TRBJ2-7, with D possibly matching TRBD1 (6 bases). CDR3 size: 15 residues. Germline lookup yields CDR1 LNHDA and CDR2 SQIVND (reference sequence). Trimming removed 3 bases at V and 3 bases at J, with 15 bases between. CDR3 nucleotide sequence: TGTGCCAGTAGTATGGCAGGGGACCGTCTCTACGAGCAGTACTTC. Its protein is CASSMAGDRLYEQYF.

In this sample, this clone turned up a few times. The rearrangement links TRBV20-1 to TRBJ2-7; no reliable D call. CDR3 length: 14 amino acids. Germline lookup yields CDR1 DFQATT and CDR2 SNEGSKA (reference sequence). V was clipped by 5 bases and J by 0 bases, with 14 bases between them. The CDR3 coding sequence is TGCAGTGCTGGTGTCCCAGGTGACTCCTACGAGCAGTACTTC. Translated, it gives CSAGVPGDSYEQYF.

This chain links TRBV11-2 with TRBJ2-1; D uncertain. The germline CDR1 and CDR2 sequences are SGHAT and FQNNGV. Trimming took off 1 base at V and 9 bases at J, with 4 bases between the two ends. The CDR3 is 11 residues long. The CDR3 DNA reads as TGTGCCAGCAGCTTAGGGCTTGAGCAGTTCTTC. Translating it yields CASSLGLEQFF.

The table lists this clone with a few counts. This chain uses TRBV5-5 with TRBJ1-4; TRBD1 might be the D (5 bases). With 0 bases removed from V and 8 bases from J, the gap between germline ends came to 11 bases. Germline CDR1 SGHKS, CDR2 YYEKEE (reference sequence). CDR3 length: 14 residues. CDR3 protein: CASSLGQSGEKLFF. Written as DNA, the CDR3 is TGTGCCAGCAGCTTGGGACAGAGTGGGGAAAAACTGTTTTTT.

V and J are TRBV29-1 and TRBJ1-1; 8 bases map to TRBD1. CDR1 is SQVTM, CDR2 ANQGSEA, per germline. The V segment lost 7 bases and the J segment 6 bases; nucleotides outside the gene matches: 10. The CDR3 is 13 amino acids. DNA for the CDR3: TGCAGCGCCTTTATCAGGGGGCTCTCTGAAGCTTTCTTT. This encodes CSAFIRGLSEAFF.

V usage is TRBV12-3 or TRBV12-4 and J usage is TRBJ1-2; D possibly corresponds to TRBD1 (5 bases). The CDR3 spans 13 residues. Trimming stripped 3 bases from V and 8 bases from J, with 13 bases between. The CDR3 spells CASSFIQDAGYTF. The CDR3 DNA reads TGTGCCAGCAGTTTTATACAGGATGCAGGCTACACCTTC.

J is TRBJ2-7 and V is TRBV3-1 (or the pseudogene TRBV3-2), with a tentative D call TRBD2 (5 bases). The V gene's germline CDR1 is LGHDT and CDR2 YNNKEL (reference sequence). The germline V and J ends were trimmed by 3 bases and 1 base, with 19 bases remaining between them. The CDR3 is made up of 17 amino acids. The CDR3 DNA sequence: TGTGCCAGCAGCCAGGCGGCCCGTGAGGGCCTTTCCTACGAGCAGTACTTC. Its translation is CASSQAAREGLSYEQYF.

The rearrangement uses TRBV6-5 and TRBJ1-1; TRBD1 matches at 7 bases. Germline CDR1 is MNHEY and CDR2 is SVGAGI. V lost 4 bases, J lost 4 bases, and 6 bases stayed unmatched. The CDR3 is 14 residues long. The CDR3 here is CASSLTGVTTEAFF. CDR3 DNA: TGTGCCAGCAGTTTAACAGGGGTCACCACTGAAGCTTTCTTT.

The gene calls are TRBV4-3 and TRBJ2-7, with D tentatively TRBD2 (6 bases). V shed 1 base and J shed 3 bases, with 16 bases lying between them. From germline, CDR1 is LGHNA and CDR2 YSLEER. The CDR3 consists of 16 residues. The CDR3 sequence: CASSQGRYGGGYEQYF. For the CDR3, the DNA is TGCGCCAGCAGCCAAGGTCGGTACGGGGGAGGCTACGAGCAGTACTTC.

V and J are TRBV11-2 and TRBJ1-3; D might be TRBD1 (6 bases). Germline CDR1 SGHAT, CDR2 FQNNGV. V was pared by 0 bases and J by 0 bases, with 18 bases between. This CDR3 has 19 amino acids. The CDR3 region has the DNA TGTGCCAGCAGCTTAGATCGCACAGGGTTTCTAAGCTCTGGAAACACCATATATTTT. Encoded protein: CASSLDRTGFLSSGNTIYF.

The chain joins TRBV5-6 to TRBJ1-1; weak D call: TRBD1 (6 bases). Germline loops: CDR1 SGHDT, CDR2 YYEEEE. V was clipped by 4 bases and J by 1 base, with 17 bases between them. CDR3 size: 16 residues. CDR3 in amino acids: CASSAFPGTPNTEAFF. The CDR3 region has the DNA TGTGCCAGCAGCGCCTTTCCCGGGACACCGAACACTGAAGCTTTCTTT.

In its sample, this clone was seen many times. The chain recombines TRBV6-1 with TRBJ1-5; TRBD1 might be the D (6 bases). The germline CDR1 and CDR2 sequences are MNHNS and SASEGT. CDR3 length: 13 residues. Trimming removed 11 bases at V and 6 bases at J, with 17 bases between. This CDR3 is CASGGGAFQPQHF. CDR3 nucleotides: TGTGCCTCCGGCGGGGGGGCATTTCAGCCCCAGCATTTT.

This chain connects TRBV19 to TRBJ1-5, with D possibly matching TRBD1 (6 bases). CDR1 and CDR2 (germline): LNHDA, SQIVND (reference sequence). Trimming took 7 bases from V and 2 from J, leaving 18 bases between them. This CDR3 contains 16 residues. The CDR3 DNA reads TGTGCCAGTACCGAGGGGGGGGCGCAAGGCAATCAGCCCCAGCATTTT. Translated: CASTEGGAQGNQPQHF.

The genes are TRBV5-1 and TRBJ2-2, with 7 bases identical to TRBD1. This CDR3 has 15 amino acids. Germline values: CDR1 SGHRS, CDR2 YFSETQ. After removal of 3 bases from V and 6 bases from J, the junction contained 8 bases not matched to a gene. CDR3 DNA: TGCGCCAGCAGCTACCGACAGGGAACGGCCGGGGAGCTGTTTTTT. Residues: CASSYRQGTAGELFF.

The CDR3 bases are TGTGCCAGCTCCCGGGGGACAGCGGATGGAAACACCATATATTTT. This gives the protein CASSRGTADGNTIYF. The chain couples TRBV18 to TRBJ1-3, with TRBD1 matching 7 bases. This CDR3 region has 15 residues. The germline gives CDR1 KGHSH, CDR2 LQKENI. V shed 6 bases and J 3 bases; nucleotides not matched to a gene: 8. The variable domain in full, with the rest retrieved from reference TRBV18 and TRBJ1-3, is NAGVMQNPRHLVRRRGQEARLRCSPMKGHSHVYWYRQLPEEGLKFMVYLQKENIIDESGMPKERFSAEFPKEGPSILRIQQVVRGDSAAYFCASSRGTADGNTIYFGEGSWLTVV.